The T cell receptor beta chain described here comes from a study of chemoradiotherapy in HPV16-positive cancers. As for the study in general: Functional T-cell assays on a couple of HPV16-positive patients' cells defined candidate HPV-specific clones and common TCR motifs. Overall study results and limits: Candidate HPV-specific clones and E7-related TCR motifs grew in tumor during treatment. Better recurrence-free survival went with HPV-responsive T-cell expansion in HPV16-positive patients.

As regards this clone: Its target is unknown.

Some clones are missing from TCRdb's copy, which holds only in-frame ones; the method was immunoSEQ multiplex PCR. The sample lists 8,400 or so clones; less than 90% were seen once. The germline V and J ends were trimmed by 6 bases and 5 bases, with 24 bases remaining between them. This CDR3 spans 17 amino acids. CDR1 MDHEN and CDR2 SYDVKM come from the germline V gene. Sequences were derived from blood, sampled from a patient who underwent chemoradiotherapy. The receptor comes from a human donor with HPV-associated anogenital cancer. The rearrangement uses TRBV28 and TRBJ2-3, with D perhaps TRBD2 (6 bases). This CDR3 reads CASRPNKGRRDQDTQYF. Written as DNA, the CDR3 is TGTGCCAGCAGACCAAACAAGGGAAGGAGGGACCAAGATACGCAGTATTTT. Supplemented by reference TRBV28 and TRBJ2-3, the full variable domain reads DVKVTQSSRYLVKRTGEKVFLECVQDMDHENMFWYRQDPGLGLRLIYFSYDVKMKEKGDIPEGYSVSREKKERFSLILESASTNQTSMYLCASRPNKGRRDQDTQYFGPGTRLTVL.